This T cell receptor (beta chain) was captured in a study of post-analysis software for immune sequencing data. Study-wide background: Relapsing-remitting, secondary progressive and progressive-relapsing multiple sclerosis courses were included.

Overall study findings and caveats: F measure clustering grouped samples strongly by preparation batch.

About this clonotype: Its specificity is not known.

Included in the TCR beta cDNA libraries were unique molecular identifiers. TCRdb fed the PCR reads into MiXCR, producing one record per CDR3 protein. The data show 750,000 to 950,000 distinct CDR3 sequences, with about 57% seen just once and roughly 4.4% held by the top ten. The clonotype was recovered from a girl aged 10 to 17 with multiple sclerosis. The source material was blood.

The CDR3: CASSLPGALGARGYTF. The CDR3 DNA sequence: TGTGCCAGCAGTCTGCCCGGCGCCCTGGGGGCTCGTGGCTACACCTTC. The chain couples TRBV11-2 to TRBJ1-2; TRBD1 might be the D (6 bases). The CDR3 spans 16 residues. Germline CDR1 and CDR2: SGHAT and FQNNGV. With 6 bases removed from V and 7 bases from J, the gap between germline ends came to 24 bases.